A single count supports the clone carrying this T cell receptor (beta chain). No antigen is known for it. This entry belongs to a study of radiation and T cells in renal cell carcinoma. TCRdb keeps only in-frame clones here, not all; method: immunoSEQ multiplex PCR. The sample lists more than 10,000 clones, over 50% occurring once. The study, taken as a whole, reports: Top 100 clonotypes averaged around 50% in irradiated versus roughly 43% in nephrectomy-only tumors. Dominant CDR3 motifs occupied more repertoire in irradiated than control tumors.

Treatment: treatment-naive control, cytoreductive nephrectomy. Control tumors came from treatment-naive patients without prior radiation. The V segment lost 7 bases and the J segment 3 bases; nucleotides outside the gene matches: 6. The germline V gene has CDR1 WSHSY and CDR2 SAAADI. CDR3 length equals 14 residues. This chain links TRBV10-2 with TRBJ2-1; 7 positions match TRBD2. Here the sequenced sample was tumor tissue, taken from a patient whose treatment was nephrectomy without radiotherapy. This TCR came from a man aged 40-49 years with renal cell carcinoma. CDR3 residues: CASTRLADYNEQFF. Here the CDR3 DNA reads TGCGCCAGCACTCGCCTAGCGGACTACAATGAGCAGTTCTTC.